The clone carrying this TCR beta chain showed up just a few times. Its antigen is not known. As for time point: persistent/refractory GD, antithyroid drugs over 5 years with positive TRAb. There was RNA extracted from PBMCs, and the TCR library was made from it. In Xi'an, China, an endocrinology department was the source of patients. The peripheral blood volume drawn was approximately 9 milliliters, and it was collected into EDTA tubes. This specimen comes from a study of regulatory T cells in long-lasting Graves disease. Study background: Disease was considered persistent Graves' disease after over 5 years of antithyroid drugs (with positive TSH receptor antibodies). The study, taken as a whole, reports: Comparison showed that persistent patients shared more public clonotypes (roughly 2,700) than new patients (approximately 870).

Construction of TCR beta libraries relied on iRepertoire HTBI primers and on Arm-PCR targeting CDR3 regions. TCRdb itself ran the multiplex PCR reads through MiXCR, one entry per CDR3 protein. The table lists about 460,000 distinct CDR3 sequences, 20% to 25% of them singletons. Germline V gene data show CDR1 as SGHVS and CDR2 as FQNEAQ. The CDR3 is made up of 16 amino acids. V trimming: 5 bases; J trimming: 0 bases; junction bases outside the gene matches: 4. This receptor was obtained from a female donor with Graves disease. Sequenced material: peripheral blood mononuclear cells (PBMCs), taken when the disease was refractory, from a patient treated with antithyroid drugs. The V and J genes are TRBV7-8 and TRBJ2-2; 9 bases are shared with TRBD2. This CDR3 is CASSPRGGSNTGELFF. CDR3 nucleotides: TGTGCCAGCAGCCCGCGGGGGGGTTCGAACACCGGGGAGCTGTTTTTT.